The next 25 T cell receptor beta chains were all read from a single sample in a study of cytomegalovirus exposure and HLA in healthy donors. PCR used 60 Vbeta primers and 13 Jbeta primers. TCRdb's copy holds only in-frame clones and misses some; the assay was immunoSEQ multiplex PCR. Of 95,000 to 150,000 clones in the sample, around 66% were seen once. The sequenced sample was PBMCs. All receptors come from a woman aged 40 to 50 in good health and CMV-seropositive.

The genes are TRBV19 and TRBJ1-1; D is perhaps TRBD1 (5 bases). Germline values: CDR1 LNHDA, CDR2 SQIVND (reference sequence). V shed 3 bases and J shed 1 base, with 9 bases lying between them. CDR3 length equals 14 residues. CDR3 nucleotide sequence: TGTGCCAGTAGTATGACCGGACAGAACACTGAAGCTTTCTTT. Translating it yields CASSMTGQNTEAFF.

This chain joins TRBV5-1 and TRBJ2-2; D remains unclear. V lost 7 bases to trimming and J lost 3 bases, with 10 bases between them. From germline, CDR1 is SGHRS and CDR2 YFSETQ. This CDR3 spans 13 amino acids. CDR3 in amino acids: CASLLADTGELFF. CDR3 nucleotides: TGCGCCAGCCTCTTGGCGGACACCGGGGAGCTGTTTTTT.

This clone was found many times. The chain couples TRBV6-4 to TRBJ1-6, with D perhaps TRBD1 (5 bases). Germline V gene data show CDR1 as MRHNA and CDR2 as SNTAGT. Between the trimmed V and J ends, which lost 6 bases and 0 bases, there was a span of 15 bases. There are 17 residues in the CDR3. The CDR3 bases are TGTGCCAGCAGGTTCGGACATCCCAGCTCCTATAATTCACCCCTCCACTTT. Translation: CASRFGHPSSYNSPLHF.

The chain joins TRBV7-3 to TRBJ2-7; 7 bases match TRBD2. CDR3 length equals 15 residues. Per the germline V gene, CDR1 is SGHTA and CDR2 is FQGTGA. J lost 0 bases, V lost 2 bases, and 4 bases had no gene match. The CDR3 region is CASSLRSGDSYEQYF. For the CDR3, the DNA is TGTGCCAGCAGCTTACGAAGCGGGGACTCCTACGAGCAGTACTTC.

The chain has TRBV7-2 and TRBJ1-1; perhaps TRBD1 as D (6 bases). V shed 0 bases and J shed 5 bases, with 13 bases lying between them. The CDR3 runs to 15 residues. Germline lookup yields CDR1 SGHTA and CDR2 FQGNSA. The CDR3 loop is CASSLAPGVGTEAFF. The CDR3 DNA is TGTGCCAGCAGCTTAGCGCCAGGGGTCGGGACTGAAGCTTTCTTT.

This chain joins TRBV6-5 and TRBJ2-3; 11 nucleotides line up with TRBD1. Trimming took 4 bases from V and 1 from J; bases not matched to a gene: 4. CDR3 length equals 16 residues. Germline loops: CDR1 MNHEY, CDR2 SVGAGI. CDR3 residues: CASSWTGGAGTDTQYF. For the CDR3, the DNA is TGTGCCAGCAGTTGGACAGGGGGCGCGGGCACAGATACGCAGTATTTT.

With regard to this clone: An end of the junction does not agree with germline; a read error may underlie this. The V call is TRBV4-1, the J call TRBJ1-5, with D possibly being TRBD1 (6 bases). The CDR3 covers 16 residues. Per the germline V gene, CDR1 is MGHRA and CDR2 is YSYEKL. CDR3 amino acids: CASSQEVGQSNQPQHF. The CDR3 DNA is TGTGCCAGCAGCCAAGAGGTTGGACAGAGCAATCAGCCCCAGCATTTT.

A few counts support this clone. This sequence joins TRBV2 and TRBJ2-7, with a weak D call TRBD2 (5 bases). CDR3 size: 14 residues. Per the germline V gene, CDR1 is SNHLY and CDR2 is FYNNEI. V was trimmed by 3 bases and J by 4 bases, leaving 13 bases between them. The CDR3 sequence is CASSDTRQEYEQYF. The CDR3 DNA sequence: TGTGCCAGCAGTGACACTAGGCAGGAATACGAGCAGTACTTC.

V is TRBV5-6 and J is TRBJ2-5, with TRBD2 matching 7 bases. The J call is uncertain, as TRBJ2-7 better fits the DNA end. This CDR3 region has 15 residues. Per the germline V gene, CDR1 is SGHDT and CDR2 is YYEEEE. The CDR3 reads CASSLGLAEAYEQYF. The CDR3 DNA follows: TGTGCCAGCAGCTTGGGCCTAGCGGAGGCCTACGAGCAGTACTTC.

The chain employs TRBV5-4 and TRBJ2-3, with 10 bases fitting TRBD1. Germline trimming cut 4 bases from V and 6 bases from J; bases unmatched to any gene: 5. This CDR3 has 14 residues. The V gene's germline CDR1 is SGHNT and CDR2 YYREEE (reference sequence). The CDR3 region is CASSPDRGLDTQYF. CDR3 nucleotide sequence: TGTGCCAGCAGCCCAGACAGGGGGCTGGATACGCAGTATTTT.

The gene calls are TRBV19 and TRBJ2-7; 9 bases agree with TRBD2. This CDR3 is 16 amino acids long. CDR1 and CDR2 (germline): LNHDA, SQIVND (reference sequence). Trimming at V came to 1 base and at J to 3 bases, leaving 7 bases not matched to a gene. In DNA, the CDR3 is TGTGCCAGTAGTATAGTTCCAGCGGGAGGCCTCTACGAGCAGTACTTC. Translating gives CASSIVPAGGLYEQYF.

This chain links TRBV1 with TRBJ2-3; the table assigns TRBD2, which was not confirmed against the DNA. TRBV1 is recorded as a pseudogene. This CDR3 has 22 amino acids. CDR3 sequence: CTSSQGSHPGLAGPSSTDTQYF. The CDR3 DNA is TGCACCAGCAGCCAGGGTTCGCACCCGGGACTAGCGGGACCATCTAGCACAGATACGCAGTATTTT.

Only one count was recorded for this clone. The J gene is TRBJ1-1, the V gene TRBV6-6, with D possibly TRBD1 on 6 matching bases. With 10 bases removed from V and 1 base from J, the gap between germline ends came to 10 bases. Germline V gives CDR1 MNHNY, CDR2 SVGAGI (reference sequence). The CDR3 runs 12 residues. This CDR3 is CAITRGNTEAFF. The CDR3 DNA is TGTGCCATCACCAGGGGGAACACTGAAGCTTTCTTT.

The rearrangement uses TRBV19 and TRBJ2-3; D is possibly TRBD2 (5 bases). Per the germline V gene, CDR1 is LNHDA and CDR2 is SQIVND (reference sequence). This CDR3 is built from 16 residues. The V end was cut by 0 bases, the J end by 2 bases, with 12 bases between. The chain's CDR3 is CASSIDDSALTDTQYF. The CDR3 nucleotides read TGTGCCAGTAGTATAGATGATAGCGCCCTCACAGATACGCAGTATTTT.

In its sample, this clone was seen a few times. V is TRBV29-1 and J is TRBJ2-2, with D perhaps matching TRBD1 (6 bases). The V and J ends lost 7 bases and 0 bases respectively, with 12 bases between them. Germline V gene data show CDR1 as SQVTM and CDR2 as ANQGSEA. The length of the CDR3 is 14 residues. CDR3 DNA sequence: TGCAGCGGGCTAACAGGGACGAACACCGGGGAGCTGTTTTTT. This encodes CSGLTGTNTGELFF.

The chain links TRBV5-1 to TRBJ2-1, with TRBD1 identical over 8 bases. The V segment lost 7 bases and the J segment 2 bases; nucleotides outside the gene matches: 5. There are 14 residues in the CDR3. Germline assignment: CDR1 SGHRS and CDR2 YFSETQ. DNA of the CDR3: TGCGCCAGCTCCATGGACAGGGCCTACAATGAGCAGTTCTTC. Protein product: CASSMDRAYNEQFF.

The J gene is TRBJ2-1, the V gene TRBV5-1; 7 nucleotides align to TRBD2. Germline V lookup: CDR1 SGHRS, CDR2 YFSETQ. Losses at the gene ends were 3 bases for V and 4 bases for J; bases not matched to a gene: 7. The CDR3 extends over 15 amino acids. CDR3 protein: CASSSTSEGYNEQFF. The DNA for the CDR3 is TGCGCCAGCAGCTCCACTAGCGAGGGATACAATGAGCAGTTCTTC. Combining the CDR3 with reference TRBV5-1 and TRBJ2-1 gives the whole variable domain KAGVTQTPRYLIKTRGQQVTLSCSPISGHRSVSWYQQTPGQGLQFLFEYFSETQRNKGNFPGRFSGRQFSNSRSEMNVSTLELGDSALYLCASSSTSEGYNEQFFGPGTRLTVL.

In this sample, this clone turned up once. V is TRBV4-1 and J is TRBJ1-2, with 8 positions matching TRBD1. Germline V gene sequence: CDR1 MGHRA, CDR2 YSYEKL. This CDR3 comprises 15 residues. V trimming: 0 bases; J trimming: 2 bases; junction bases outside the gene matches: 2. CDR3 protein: CASSQDSGGNYGYTF. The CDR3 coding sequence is TGCGCCAGCAGCCAAGACTCAGGGGGCAACTATGGCTACACCTTC.

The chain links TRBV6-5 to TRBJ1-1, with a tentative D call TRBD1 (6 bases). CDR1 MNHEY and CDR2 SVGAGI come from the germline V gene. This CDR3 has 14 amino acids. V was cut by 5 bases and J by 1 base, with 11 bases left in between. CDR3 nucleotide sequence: TGTGCCAGCAGTGCCAGGGGCGAGAACACTGAAGCTTTCTTT. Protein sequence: CASSARGENTEAFF.

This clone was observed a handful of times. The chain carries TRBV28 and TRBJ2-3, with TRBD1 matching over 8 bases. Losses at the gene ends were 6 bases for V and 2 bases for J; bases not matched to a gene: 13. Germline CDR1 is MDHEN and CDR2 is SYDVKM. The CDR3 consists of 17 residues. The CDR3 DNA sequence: TGTGCCAGCAGACCTACCTCCGGGACAGGACCCACAGATACGCAGTATTTT. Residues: CASRPTSGTGPTDTQYF.

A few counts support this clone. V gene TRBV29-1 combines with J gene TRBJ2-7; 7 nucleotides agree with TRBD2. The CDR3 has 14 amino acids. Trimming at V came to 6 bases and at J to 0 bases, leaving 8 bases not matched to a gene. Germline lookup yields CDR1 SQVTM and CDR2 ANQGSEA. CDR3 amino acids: CSVSLGGSSYEQYF. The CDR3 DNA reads TGCAGCGTCTCCCTGGGCGGGAGCTCCTACGAGCAGTACTTC.

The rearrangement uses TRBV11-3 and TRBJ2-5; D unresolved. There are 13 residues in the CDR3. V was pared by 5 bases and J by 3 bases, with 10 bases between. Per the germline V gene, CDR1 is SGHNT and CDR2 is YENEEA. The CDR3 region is CASSLQSEETQYF. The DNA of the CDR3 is TGTGCCAGCAGCCTACAGTCCGAAGAGACCCAGTACTTC.

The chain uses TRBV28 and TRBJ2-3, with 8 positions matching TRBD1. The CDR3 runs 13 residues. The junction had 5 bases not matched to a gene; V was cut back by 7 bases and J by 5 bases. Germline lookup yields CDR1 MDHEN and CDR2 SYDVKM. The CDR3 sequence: CASTGGAEDTQYF. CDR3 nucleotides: TGTGCCAGCACAGGGGGCGCAGAAGATACGCAGTATTTT.

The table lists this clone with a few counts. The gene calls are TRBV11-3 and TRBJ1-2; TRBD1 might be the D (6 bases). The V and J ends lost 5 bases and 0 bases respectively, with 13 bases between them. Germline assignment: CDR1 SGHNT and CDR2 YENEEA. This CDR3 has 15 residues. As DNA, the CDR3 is TGTGCCAGCAGCCCAATGACAGGAGCTAACTATGGCTACACCTTC. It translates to CASSPMTGANYGYTF.

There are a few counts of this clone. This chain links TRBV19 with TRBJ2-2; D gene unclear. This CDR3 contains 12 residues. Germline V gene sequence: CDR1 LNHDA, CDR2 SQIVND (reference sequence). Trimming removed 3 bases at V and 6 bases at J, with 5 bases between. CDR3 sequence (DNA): TGTGCCAGTAGTATCCAATCCGGGGAGCTGTTTTTT. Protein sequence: CASSIQSGELFF.